The T cell receptor beta chain under discussion was sequenced for a study of control samples from healthy donors and cancer patients (dated by TCRdb to between 2020 and 2021). On this clone: What this receptor recognizes is not known. Base qualities were left out, and no much larger clone turns up one base away.

Its CDR3 holds 17 amino acids, cysteine through phenylalanine. Of the read, only the CDR3 DNA is kept; its 51 bases are in frame from base 1. Germline trimming amounts to 1 base on V and 3 bases on J, with 9 as the count of junction bases outside the gene matches. In the germline V gene (reference sequence), CDR1 corresponds to SGHNT and CDR2 to YYREEE. The method was the immunoSEQ multiplex PCR assay. As stored in TCRdb, this immuneACCESS dataset retains in-frame rearrangements with V and J assigned. A fraction of the clones does not appear; measured against another copy, unresolved V genes explain less than half of the discrepancy, and the remainder lacks a known reason. This sample comprises roughly 130,000 clones, approximately 90% of them detected only once. 8.6% of the sample comes from the top ten.

The chain couples TRBV5-4 to TRBJ2-2, with 7 middle bases fitting TRBD1. The TCR originated in a man aged 18 to 30 in good health. The source material was blood. The CDR3 region: CASSLIGGASYTGELFF. The DNA reads TGTGCCAGCAGCTTGATAGGGGGCGCATCGTACACCGGGGAGCTGTTTTTT. Beyond the CDR3, the reference TRBV5-4 and TRBJ2-2 genes provide the residues; the full variable domain reads: ETGVTQSPTHLIKTRGQQVTLRCSSQSGHNTVSWYQQALGQGPQFIFQYYREEENGRGNFPPRFSGLQFPNYSSELNVNALELDDSALYLCASSLIGGASYTGELFFGEGSRLTVL.